The clone carrying this T cell receptor (beta chain) was detected a few times. The data derive from a study of blood T cell repertoires in COVID-19. Overall study context: PBMCs, B-cell-depleted T cells, or T cells provided the cDNA or gDNA that made up the material.

Germline V gene sequence: CDR1 LGHDT, CDR2 YNNKEL (reference sequence). V was clipped by 1 base and J by 3 bases, with 6 bases between them. The CDR3 covers 13 residues. Clones were read by immunoSEQ multiplex PCR, and TCRdb kept only the in-frame ones, dropping some. The table has some 210,000 clones, around 84% seen once. The genes are TRBV3-1 (or the pseudogene TRBV3-2) and TRBJ1-2; D unclear. The clonotype originates from a human donor in a cohort sampled during active COVID-19. Material for sequencing was peripheral blood. The CDR3 protein is CASSQASDYGYTF. CDR3 nucleotide sequence: TGTGCCAGCAGCCAAGCATCGGACTATGGCTACACCTTC.